A single sample is the source of the 27 T cell receptor beta chains below, sequenced in a study of blood T cell repertoires in COVID-19. Using immunoSEQ multiplex PCR, the repertoire was profiled, and TCRdb retains in-frame clones only, with some absent. The sample holds 280,000 or so clones, under 90% seen once. Source material: peripheral blood. The receptors were sampled from a woman aged 45-65 years who had recovered from COVID-19.

Only a few counts were recorded for this clone. The V and J genes are TRBV15 and TRBJ2-1, with D uncertain. V was cut by 0 bases and J by 9 bases, with 12 bases left in between. Germline loops: CDR1 LNHNV, CDR2 YYDKDF (reference sequence). The CDR3 is made up of 14 amino acids. The CDR3 bases are TGTGCCACCAGCAGAGATCACCGAAAAGCTGAGCAGTTCTTC. This sequence encodes CATSRDHRKAEQFF.

The chain is built from TRBV18 and TRBJ1-1, with 8 nucleotides matching TRBD1. Germline trimming cut 4 bases from V and 5 bases from J; bases unmatched to any gene: 9. Germline assignment: CDR1 KGHSH and CDR2 LQKENI. This CDR3 region has 15 residues. The CDR3 DNA is TGTGCCAGCTCACACCGGACAGGGCTGGGGACTGAAGCTTTCTTT. As protein: CASSHRTGLGTEAFF.

The chain links TRBV2 to TRBJ1-2; the D gene is possibly TRBD1 (6 bases). CDR1 is SNHLY, CDR2 FYNNEI, per germline. The CDR3 length is 16 residues. Trimming removed 2 bases from V and 3 bases from J, with 16 bases in between. The CDR3 reads CASSEMGRGEDYGYTF. The CDR3 DNA sequence: TGTGCCAGCAGTGAAATGGGCAGGGGCGAAGACTATGGCTACACCTTC.

The V and J genes are TRBV12-3 or TRBV12-4 and TRBJ1-6; TRBD1 is a possible D gene (5 bases). Trimming took off 3 bases at V and 16 bases at J, with 13 bases between the two ends. This CDR3 contains 12 residues. The CDR3, as DNA: TGTGCCAGCAGTTTTCGGCAGGGCCCTCTCCACTTT. This codes for CASSFRQGPLHF.

This clone turned up a few times. The CDR3 region has the DNA TGTGCCAGCAGCCCGGGACTAGCGGGACTCGCTGAGACCCAGTACTTC. Its translation: CASSPGLAGLAETQYF. The V call is TRBV14, the J call TRBJ2-5; TRBD2 matches at 13 bases. CDR3 length equals 16 residues. Germline loops: CDR1 SGHDN, CDR2 FVKESK. V dropped 4 bases and J dropped 5; count of bases not matched to a gene: 7. Full variable domain (remainder filled in from reference TRBV14 and TRBJ2-5): EAGVTQFPSHSVIEKGQTVTLRCDPISGHDNLYWYRRVMGKEIKFLLHFVKESKQDESGMPNNRFLAERTGGTYSTLKVQPAELEDSGVYFCASSPGLAGLAETQYFGPGTRLLVL.

The rearrangement joins TRBV4-2 to TRBJ2-7, with D perhaps matching TRBD1 (6 bases). Trimming removed 4 bases from V and 3 bases from J, with 16 bases in between. Germline CDR1 reads LGHNA; CDR2 reads YNFKEQ. The CDR3 runs 15 residues. CDR3 nucleotides: TGTGCCAGCAGCCGGGATCGGACAGCCTTCTACGAGCAGTACTTC. Translated, it gives CASSRDRTAFYEQYF.

This clone was observed a handful of times. This chain joins TRBV4-3 and TRBJ1-5, with no clear D. Germline loops: CDR1 LGHNA, CDR2 YSLEER. V was pared by 2 bases and J by 3 bases, with 11 bases between. This CDR3 is built from 15 residues. The CDR3 coding sequence is TGCGCCAGCAGCCAAACTAGGTCCGACAATCAGCCCCAGCATTTT. Translated: CASSQTRSDNQPQHF.

The V call is TRBV19, the J call TRBJ1-2; D call uncertain. The germline CDR1 and CDR2 sequences are LNHDA and SQIVND (reference sequence). The CDR3 loop spans 15 amino acids. Trimming shortened V by 7 bases and J by 2 bases, and 17 bases separated the two germline ends. In DNA, the CDR3 is TGTGCCAGTAATCCTGAGAGGGCCGCCAACTATGGCTACACCTTC. Its protein is CASNPERAANYGYTF.

V and J are TRBV5-1 and TRBJ2-5; TRBD2 aligns across 12 bases. J gave up 5 bases and V 0 bases, and 5 bases lay outside the gene matches. The CDR3 is 16 residues long. Germline CDR1 and CDR2: SGHRS and YFSETQ. The CDR3 nucleotides read TGCGCCAGCAGCTTGGCTAGCGGGGGGGCCCAGGAGACCCAGTACTTC. This gives the protein CASSLASGGAQETQYF.

This sequence joins TRBV20-1 and TRBJ2-7; TRBD2 aligns across 9 bases. V lost 3 bases, J lost 4 bases, and 10 bases stayed unmatched. Germline V gene data show CDR1 as DFQATT and CDR2 as SNEGSKA (reference sequence). The CDR3 is 15 amino acids. DNA for the CDR3: TGCAGTGCTAGTAACCCTAGCGGGAAAAATTACGAGCAGTACTTC. The encoded protein is CSASNPSGKNYEQYF.

This CDR3 is CASSYPGTGWGSNQPQHF. CDR3 sequence (DNA): TGTGCCAGCAGTTACCCCGGGACAGGGTGGGGAAGCAATCAGCCCCAGCATTTT. The J gene is TRBJ1-5, the V gene TRBV6-2 or TRBV6-3, with 9 bases fitting TRBD1. CDR1 MNHEY and CDR2 SVGEGT come from the germline V gene. This CDR3 is 18 amino acids long. V shed 2 bases, J shed 1 base, and the junction held 9 bases outside the gene matches.

V and J are TRBV3-1 (or the pseudogene TRBV3-2) and TRBJ2-1; D is unresolved. Germline V gene data show CDR1 as LGHDT and CDR2 as YNNKEL (reference sequence). Trimming stripped 0 bases from V and 13 bases from J, with 13 bases between. CDR3 size: 13 residues. CDR3 bases: TGTGCCAGCAGCCAAGATCTCAGCAGGCCCCAGTTCTTC. Translated, it gives CASSQDLSRPQFF.

This clone has at least ten counts. DNA of the CDR3: TGTGCCAGCAGTTTCGTCGCAGGGTCGTCTTCCTACGAGCAGTACTTC. Amino acid sequence: CASSFVAGSSSYEQYF. The chain employs TRBV27 and TRBJ2-7, with D possibly matching TRBD1 (5 bases). The length of the CDR3 is 16 residues. The germline V and J ends were trimmed by 3 bases and 1 base, with 16 bases remaining between them. Germline values: CDR1 MNHEY, CDR2 SMNVEV (reference sequence).

The chain carries TRBV9 and TRBJ2-7; 8 bases are a match to TRBD1. CDR3 length: 15 residues. Germline CDR1 is SGDLS and CDR2 is YYNGEE. Unmatched junction bases numbered 8, after V lost 3 bases and J lost 3 bases. The CDR3 DNA is TGTGCCAGCAGCGCCCCCGACAGGGGCGGCTACGAGCAGTACTTC. This sequence encodes CASSAPDRGGYEQYF.

V gene TRBV18 combines with J gene TRBJ1-1; no firm D call. The CDR3 totals 14 residues. V gave up 3 bases and J gave up 6 bases, with 14 bases separating them. CDR1 is KGHSH, CDR2 LQKENI, per germline. The CDR3 DNA follows: TGTGCCAGCTCACCGCTCCATGCTGAGGCTGAAGCTTTCTTT. Its translation: CASSPLHAEAEAFF.

The chain carries TRBV7-9 and TRBJ1-3; D remains ambiguous. V gave up 5 bases and J gave up 0 bases, with 14 bases separating them. The CDR3 length is 16 residues. In germline, CDR1 is SEHNR, CDR2 FQNEAQ (reference sequence). The CDR3 loop is CASSQNAANSGNTIYF. As DNA, the CDR3 is TGTGCCAGCAGCCAAAACGCGGCGAACTCTGGAAACACCATATATTTT.

This clone has more than one count but fewer than ten. The gene calls are TRBV6-2 or TRBV6-3 and TRBJ1-1; no clear D gene. Between the trimmed V and J ends, which lost 3 bases and 0 bases, there was a span of 8 bases. From germline, CDR1 is MNHEY and CDR2 SVGEGT. The CDR3 consists of 14 residues. The CDR3 region is CASSYRELNTEAFF. The CDR3 DNA is TGTGCCAGCAGTTATCGGGAGCTGAACACTGAAGCTTTCTTT.

The chain has TRBV5-4 and TRBJ1-2, with TRBD1 identical over 8 bases. The CDR3 consists of 15 residues. The germline CDR1 and CDR2 sequences are SGHNT and YYREEE (reference sequence). J was trimmed by 7 bases and V by 3 bases; bases with no gene match: 11. The CDR3 loop is CASSSSDRGKPGYTF. The CDR3 DNA reads as TGTGCCAGCAGCTCGTCAGACAGGGGAAAACCTGGCTACACCTTC.

This chain links TRBV21-1 with TRBJ1-3; whether TRBD1, the table's D call, matches the DNA was not checked. TRBV21-1 is marked as a pseudogene. The CDR3 runs 13 residues. CDR3 loop: CASRPTGVDTIYF. CDR3 coding DNA: TGTGCCAGCAGACCGACAGGGGTAGACACCATATATTTT.

This sequence joins TRBV9 and TRBJ2-2; TRBD2 matches 7 bases. This CDR3 has 17 amino acids. Germline CDR1 SGDLS, CDR2 YYNGEE. Losses at the gene ends were 4 bases for V and 1 base for J; bases not matched to a gene: 10. Here the CDR3 reads CASSFTRGTENTGELFF. DNA of the CDR3: TGTGCCAGCAGCTTTACGCGGGGGACCGAGAACACCGGGGAGCTGTTTTTT.

The V gene is TRBV18, the J gene TRBJ2-6, with 8 bases matching TRBD2. The V segment lost 5 bases and the J segment 0 bases; nucleotides outside the gene matches: 9. This CDR3 has 18 amino acids. Germline V gene data show CDR1 as KGHSH and CDR2 as LQKENI. The chain's CDR3 is CASSISGTQSSGANVLTF. CDR3 bases: TGTGCCAGCTCAATTAGCGGGACTCAAAGCTCTGGGGCCAACGTCCTGACTTTC. Using reference TRBV18 and TRBJ2-6 for the parts outside the CDR3, the full variable domain is NAGVMQNPRHLVRRRGQEARLRCSPMKGHSHVYWYRQLPEEGLKFMVYLQKENIIDESGMPKERFSAEFPKEGPSILRIQQVVRGDSAAYFCASSISGTQSSGANVLTFGAGSRLTVL.

The chain uses TRBV7-9 and TRBJ1-3; no firm D call. The CDR3 consists of 15 residues. V was cut by 3 bases and J by 4 bases, with 13 bases left in between. Germline CDR1 SEHNR, CDR2 FQNEAQ (reference sequence). The CDR3, as DNA: TGTGCCAGCAGCTTGGGGAGGGTTCTCGGAAACACCATATATTTT. This gives the protein CASSLGRVLGNTIYF.

This clone was seen more than once but under ten times. The chain combines TRBV13 with TRBJ2-3; TRBD2 agrees at 9 bases. Germline lookup yields CDR1 PRHDT and CDR2 FYEKMQ (reference sequence). V was pared by 4 bases and J by 5 bases, with 10 bases of the junction left unmatched. This CDR3 has 16 residues. CDR3 sequence (DNA): TGTGCCAGCAGCTCCTGGCGTAGCGGGAGTGTAGATACGCAGTATTTT. Translation gives CASSSWRSGSVDTQYF.

The CDR3 is CASSPIIRGLAGGPGTGELFF. CDR3 bases: TGTGCCAGCAGTCCCATCATTCGGGGACTAGCGGGGGGGCCGGGCACCGGGGAGCTGTTTTTT. The chain has TRBV28 and TRBJ2-2; 16 positions agree with TRBD2. The CDR3 is made up of 21 amino acids. From germline, CDR1 is MDHEN and CDR2 SYDVKM. V shed 5 bases and J 4 bases; nucleotides not matched to a gene: 16.

The chain uses TRBV7-8 and TRBJ2-5, with D perhaps matching TRBD2 (5 bases). The CDR3 has 13 amino acids. V dropped 1 base and J dropped 14 bases, with 17 bases sitting between them. Germline V gene lookup returns CDR1 SGHVS and CDR2 FQNEAQ. The CDR3 sequence is CASSLERRTPYYF. The CDR3 nucleotides are TGTGCCAGCAGCTTAGAAAGGAGGACCCCTTATTACTTC.

The rearrangement links TRBV4-1 to TRBJ1-4; D may be TRBD1 (6 bases). The V end lost 6 bases, the J end lost 7 bases, and 24 bases lay between the germline ends. Germline values: CDR1 MGHRA, CDR2 YSYEKL. There are 17 residues in the CDR3. For the CDR3, the DNA is TGCGCCAGCAGGCAGGGCAGGGGAGGGAGAAAGAGTGAAAAACTGTTTTTT. Translated: CASRQGRGGRKSEKLFF.

The rearrangement uses TRBV6-5 and TRBJ1-5, with unresolved D. The length of the CDR3 is 13 residues. Looked up from germline, CDR1 is MNHEY and CDR2 is SVGAGI. The V end lost 2 bases, the J end lost 5 bases, and 7 bases lay between the germline ends. The CDR3 loop is CASSYGRYQPQHF. The CDR3 nucleotides are TGTGCCAGCAGTTACGGCCGCTATCAGCCCCAGCATTTT.